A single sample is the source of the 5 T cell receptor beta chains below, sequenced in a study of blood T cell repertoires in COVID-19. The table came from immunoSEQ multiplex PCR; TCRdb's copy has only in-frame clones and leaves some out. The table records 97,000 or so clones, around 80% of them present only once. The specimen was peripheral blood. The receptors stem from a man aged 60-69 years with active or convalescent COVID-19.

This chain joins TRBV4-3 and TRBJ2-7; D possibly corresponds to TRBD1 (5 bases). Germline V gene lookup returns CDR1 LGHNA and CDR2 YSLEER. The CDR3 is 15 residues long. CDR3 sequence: CARIPDSSSSYEQYV. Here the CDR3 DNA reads TGCGCTAGGATCCCCGACAGCTCCTCTTCCTACGAGCAGTACGTC.

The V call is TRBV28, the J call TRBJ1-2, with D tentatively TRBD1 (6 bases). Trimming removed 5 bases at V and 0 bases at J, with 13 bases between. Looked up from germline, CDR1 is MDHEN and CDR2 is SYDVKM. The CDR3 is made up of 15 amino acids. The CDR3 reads CASSTPGHSNYGYTF. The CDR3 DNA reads TGTGCCAGCAGTACTCCGGGACACTCTAACTATGGCTACACCTTC.

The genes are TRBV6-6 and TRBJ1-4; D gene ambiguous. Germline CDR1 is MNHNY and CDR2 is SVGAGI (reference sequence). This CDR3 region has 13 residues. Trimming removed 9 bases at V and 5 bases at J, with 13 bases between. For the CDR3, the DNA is TGTGCCAGTGTCAAACAGCTAAATGAAAAACTGTTTTTT. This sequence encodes CASVKQLNEKLFF.

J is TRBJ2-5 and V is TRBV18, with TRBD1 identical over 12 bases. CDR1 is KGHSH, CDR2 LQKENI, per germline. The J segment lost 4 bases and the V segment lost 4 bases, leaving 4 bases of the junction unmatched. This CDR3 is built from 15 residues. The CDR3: CASSRRDRGRETQYF. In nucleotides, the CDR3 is TGTGCCAGCTCACGAAGGGACAGGGGGCGAGAGACCCAGTACTTC. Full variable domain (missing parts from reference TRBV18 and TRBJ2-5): NAGVMQNPRHLVRRRGQEARLRCSPMKGHSHVYWYRQLPEEGLKFMVYLQKENIIDESGMPKERFSAEFPKEGPSILRIQQVVRGDSAAYFCASSRRDRGRETQYFGPGTRLLVL.

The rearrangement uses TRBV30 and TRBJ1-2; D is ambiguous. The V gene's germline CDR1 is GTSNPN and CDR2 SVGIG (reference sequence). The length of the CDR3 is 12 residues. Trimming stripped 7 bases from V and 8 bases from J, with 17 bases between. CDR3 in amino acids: CALPITGKGYTF. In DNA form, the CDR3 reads TGTGCCTTACCGATAACGGGGAAAGGCTACACCTTC.